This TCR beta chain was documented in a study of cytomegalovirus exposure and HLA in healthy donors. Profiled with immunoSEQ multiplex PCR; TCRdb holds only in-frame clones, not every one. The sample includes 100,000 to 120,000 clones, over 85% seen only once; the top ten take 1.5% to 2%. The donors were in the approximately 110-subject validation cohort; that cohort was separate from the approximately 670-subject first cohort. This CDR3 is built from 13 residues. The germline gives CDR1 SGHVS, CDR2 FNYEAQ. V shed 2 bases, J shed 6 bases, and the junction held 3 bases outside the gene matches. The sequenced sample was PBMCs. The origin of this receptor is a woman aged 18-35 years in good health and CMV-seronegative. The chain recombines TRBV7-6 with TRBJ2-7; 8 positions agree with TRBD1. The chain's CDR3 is CASSLITGGEQYF. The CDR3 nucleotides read TGTGCCAGCAGCTTAATCACAGGGGGCGAGCAGTACTTC.